This T cell receptor (beta chain) was documented in a study of shared clonotypes between healthy human individuals (dated by TCRdb to 2018 to 2020). Concerning the study at large: A few men and two women, aged 18 to 49 years, made up the cohort. Per donor, leukapheresis produced somewhere between about 0.85 and 8.9 billion PBMCs. The study deeply sequenced blood TCR repertoires of five healthy adults to estimate repertoire size and the extent of clonotype sharing between individuals. Libraries were prepared and TCR repertoires were sequenced by different laboratories using diverse techniques, in order to increase sequencing depth and limit assay-specific biases. For each donor, three plates each were used for CD4 naive and CD4 memory, two plates were used for CD8 naive, and one plate was used for CD8 memory.

About this clone: Its antigen has not been determined. No much larger clonotype is one base removed from it; base qualities were not supplied.

The CDR3 runs 24 residues from the cysteine to the phenylalanine. Only the CDR3 DNA is retained, 72 bases long and in frame from the first base. CDR1 and CDR2 were assigned from the germline V gene as LGHNA and YNFKEQ. V and J lose 0 bases and 2 bases, and a span of 36 bases separates them. The donors were healthy, HIV-negative adults who had no recently reported acute infections or vaccinations. Only Caucasian adults living in Nashville, Tennessee, USA were represented among the donors. CD8 memory samples consisted of magnetically selected CD45RO+ cells combined with CCR7-negative CD45RA+ effector memory (TemRA) cells. Blood was obtained by leukapheresis, after which PBMCs were separated by Ficoll-Histopaque density gradient centrifugation and cryopreserved in liquid nitrogen vapor phase. Purity and quantity of every magnetically sorted T cell population were checked by analytical flow cytometry. Each sorted fraction had its genomic DNA isolated and then quantified by UV absorbance on a Nanodrop 2000c.

The study at large found these results: Estimated clonotype richness was generally larger for naive than for memory subsets. Based on pairwise subsampling, the degree of clonotype sharing among donors was expected to be affected by sequencing depth. Compared with non-shared clonotypes, the clonotypes found in all four sorted-subset donors had higher generation probabilities. Sampling was restricted to blood, and TCR repertoires in tissue are likely to differ from TCR repertoires in blood. The genetic and exposure-history diversity represented was limited by the small number of donors. Sharing across a few donors was observed for approximately 5% of naive CD4, about 3.2% of naive CD8, over 2% of memory CD4, and over 0.3% of memory CD8 clonotypes. Even with the large sequencing depth, rarefaction of the sorted-subset datasets indicated that sequencing was incomplete.

TCR CDR3 regions were amplified from genomic DNA by multiplex PCR using the deep immunoSEQ assay. Extracted genomic DNA from each cell subset was spread evenly across all wells of several immunoSEQ 96-well plates, with each plate serving as a replicate. For sorted subsets, each replicate PCR was loaded with around 220 ng genomic DNA, equivalent to some 31,000 T cell genomes. Purified libraries were measured with a Qubit 3.0 fluorometer, size-checked on a Bioanalyzer 2100, and measured again with the KAPA Library Quantification kit. A separate single-read 150-cycle Illumina NextSeq 550 flow cell was used to sequence each immunoSEQ 96-well plate. For the original study's pipeline: Because only junctional sequences without quality scores were contained in the immunoSEQ output, filtering matching that applied to full-length reads could not be performed. Sequences were annotated with PyIR, a Python wrapper for IgBLAST v1.9, and V/J genes and CDR3 were assigned using IMGT germline references. Any read was removed if the V/J assignment was weak (E-value above 1e-6), the CDR3 was missing, or the read contained stop codons, out-of-frame junctions, or ambiguous translated residues. V3J clonotypes were defined as sequences sharing the same inferred V gene, J gene, and CDR3 amino acid sequence. The percentage overlap between two repertoires was calculated by dividing the number of shared unique clonotypes by the size of the smaller repertoire. RTK rarefaction, the Chao1 estimator, and Recon v2.1 estimates of unobserved clonotypes were used to assess repertoire richness. For all TCRbeta clonotypes obtained by the gDNA method from several donors, generation probabilities were computed with OLGA. TCRdb took this table from immuneACCESS and kept in-frame rearrangements with V and J called. Such tables lack part of the clones; where checked against another copy, unresolved V genes explain under half of the gap, and the rest is unexplained. From that table come the V and J calls and clone size; the DNA was used to work out D and trimming. The sample includes around 120,000 clones, with around 64% observed a single time. Roughly 22% of the sample belongs to the ten largest clones.

The sequenced material came from memory CD8+ T cells sorted from blood. This specimen's cell subset or site label, interpreted: CD45RO+ cells pooled with CCR7-negative TemRA cells. The sequence joins TRBV4-2 to TRBJ2-3; the D region possibly corresponds to TRBD1 (6 bases align). The receptor was isolated from a woman in her thirties in good health. The nucleotides are TGTGCCAGCAGCCAAGATCCCATGTTATATCAACGGACAGCTTCGATCCCACACACAGATACGCAGTATTTT. It specifies CASSQDPMLYQRTASIPHTDTQYF.